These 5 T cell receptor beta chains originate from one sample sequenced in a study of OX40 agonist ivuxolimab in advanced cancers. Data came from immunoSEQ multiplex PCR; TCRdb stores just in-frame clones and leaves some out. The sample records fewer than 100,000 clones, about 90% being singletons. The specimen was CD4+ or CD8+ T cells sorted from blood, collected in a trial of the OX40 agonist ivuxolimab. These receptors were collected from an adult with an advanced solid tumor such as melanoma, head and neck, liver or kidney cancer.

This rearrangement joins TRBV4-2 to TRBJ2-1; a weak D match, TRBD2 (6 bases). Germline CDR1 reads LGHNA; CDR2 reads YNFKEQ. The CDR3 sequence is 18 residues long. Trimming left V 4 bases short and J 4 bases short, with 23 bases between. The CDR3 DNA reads TGTGCCAGCAGCCCCTCACTTAACCAGGCGGGATCATACAATGAGCAGTTCTTC. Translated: CASSPSLNQAGSYNEQFF.

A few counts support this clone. The CDR3 is CASSPWDRENTEAFF. In DNA form, the CDR3 reads TGCGCCAGCAGCCCATGGGATCGAGAAAACACTGAAGCTTTCTTT. The chain links TRBV5-1 to TRBJ1-1; D is undetermined. V was trimmed by 4 bases and J by 2 bases, leaving 15 bases between them. Germline V lookup: CDR1 SGHRS, CDR2 YFSETQ. The CDR3 extends over 15 amino acids.

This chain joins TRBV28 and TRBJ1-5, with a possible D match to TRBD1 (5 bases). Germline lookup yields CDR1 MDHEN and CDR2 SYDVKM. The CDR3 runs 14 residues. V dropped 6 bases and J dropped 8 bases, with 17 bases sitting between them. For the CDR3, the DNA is TGTGCCAGCAGCCTCGGGACTCTCGGTAAGCCCCAGCATTTT. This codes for CASSLGTLGKPQHF.

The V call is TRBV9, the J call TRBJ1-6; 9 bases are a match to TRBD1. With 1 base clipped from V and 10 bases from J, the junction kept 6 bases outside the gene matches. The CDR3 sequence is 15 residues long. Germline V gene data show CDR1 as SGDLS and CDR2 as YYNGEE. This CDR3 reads CASSVRGQGASPLHF. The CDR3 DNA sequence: TGTGCCAGCAGCGTACGGGGACAGGGAGCCTCACCCCTCCACTTT.

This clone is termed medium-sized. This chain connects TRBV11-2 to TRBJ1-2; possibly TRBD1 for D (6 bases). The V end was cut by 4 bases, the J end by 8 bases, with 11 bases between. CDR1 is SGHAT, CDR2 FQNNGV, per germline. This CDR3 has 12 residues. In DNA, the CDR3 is TGTGCCAGCAGCTCTCGGGGGCGAGGCTACACCTTC. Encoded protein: CASSSRGRGYTF.